This T cell receptor (beta chain) was identified in a study of shared clonotypes between healthy human individuals (dated by TCRdb to the early 2020s). Regarding the research as a whole: A few men and a couple of women, aged 18 to 49 years, made up the cohort. For each donor, three plates each were used for CD4 naive and CD4 memory, two plates were used for CD8 naive, and one plate was used for CD8 memory. Each donor's leukapheresis produced roughly between about 0.8 and 8.9 billion PBMCs. To increase sequencing depth and limit assay-specific biases, TCR repertoire library preparation and sequencing were carried out by different laboratories using diverse techniques. To estimate repertoire size and how much clonotype sharing occurs between individuals, the study deeply sequenced the blood TCR repertoires of several healthy adults. What the study reported, not specific to this receptor: Estimated clonotype richness was generally larger for naive than for memory subsets. Pairwise subsampling led to the expectation that sequencing depth would affect the degree of clonotype sharing among donors. The genetic and exposure-history diversity represented was limited by the small number of donors. Even with the large sequencing depth, rarefaction of the sorted-subset datasets indicated that sequencing was incomplete. Clonotypes shared by all four sorted-subset donors showed higher generation probabilities than non-shared clonotypes. Sharing across several donors was observed for approximately 5% of naive CD4, under 4% of naive CD8, 2% to 2.5% of memory CD4, and over 0.3% of memory CD8 clonotypes. Sampling was restricted to blood, and TCR repertoires in tissues likely differ from the TCR repertoires found in blood.

Notes on this clone: Which antigen it targets is not known. Base quality data are lacking; no much larger clone is found one base away.

Donors were healthy HIV-negative adults with no recently reported acute infections or vaccinations. Every donor was a Caucasian adult residing in Nashville, Tennessee, USA. CD4+ T cells were enriched through magnetic negative selection, after which naive cells were positively selected on CD45RA and the remaining negative fraction served as the memory subset. Blood was obtained by leukapheresis, after which PBMCs were separated by Ficoll-Histopaque density gradient centrifugation and cryopreserved in liquid nitrogen vapor phase. Analytical flow cytometry was used to check the purity and quantity of each magnetically sorted T cell population. Genomic DNA was isolated from each sorted fraction and quantified by UV absorbance on a Nanodrop 2000c. TCR CDR3 regions were amplified from genomic DNA by multiplex PCR using the deep immunoSEQ assay. Extracted genomic DNA from each cell subset was distributed evenly across all wells of several immunoSEQ 96-well plates, and each plate was treated as a replicate. For sorted subsets, approximately 190 ng genomic DNA, equal to some 30,000 T cell genomes, was loaded into each replicate PCR. The purified libraries were quantified using a Qubit 3.0 fluorometer, sized with a Bioanalyzer 2100, and then quantified again using the KAPA Library Quantification kit. Each immunoSEQ 96-well plate was sequenced on its own single-read 150-cycle Illumina NextSeq 550 flow cell. On the study's bioinformatics: Because the immunoSEQ output included only junctional sequences and no quality scores, the filtering could not be the same as the filtering used for full-length reads. Sequences were annotated with PyIR, a Python wrapper for IgBLAST v1.9, using IMGT germline references to assign V/J genes and CDR3. Reads were filtered out if the reads had weak V/J assignments (E-value above 1e-6), no CDR3, stop codons, out-of-frame junctions, or ambiguous translated residues. V3J clonotypes were defined as sequences sharing the same inferred V gene, J gene, and CDR3 amino acid sequence. Percentage overlap between repertoires was computed as shared unique clonotypes divided by the size of the smaller repertoire. Three approaches were used to assess repertoire richness: RTK rarefaction, the Chao1 estimator, and Recon v2.1 estimates of unobserved clonotypes. Generation probabilities were computed with OLGA for all TCRbeta clonotypes obtained by the gDNA method from several donors. Sourced from immuneACCESS, this table was stored by TCRdb with only in-frame sequences that have V and J called. A share of the clones is absent; for the studies checked, an unresolved V gene accounts for under half, and the remainder has no known explanation. The DNA gave D and trimming, while V, J and clone size come from that table. The table for this sample lists about 700,000 clones; over 65% of them were counted only once. The top ten constitute under 2% of the sample.

The origin of this receptor is a woman younger than 45 in good health. The sequencing sample was made of memory CD4+ T cells sorted from blood. The sample's cell subset or site label, decoded: CD45RA-negative fraction.

The DNA sequence is given as TGCGCCAGCAAGCGGACAGGGCTGTTGAACACTGAAGCTTTCTTT. This is translated as CASKRTGLLNTEAFF. The sequence links TRBV5-1 to TRBJ1-1, with 8 bases in between that match TRBD1. From the cysteine through the phenylalanine, the CDR3 covers 15 amino acids. The sequence is cut down to CDR3 DNA, 45 bases in frame from base 1. As encoded in the germline V gene, CDR1 is SGHRS while CDR2 is YFSETQ. Trimmed from V: 6 bases; trimmed from J: 0 bases; junction bases lacking a gene match: 7.